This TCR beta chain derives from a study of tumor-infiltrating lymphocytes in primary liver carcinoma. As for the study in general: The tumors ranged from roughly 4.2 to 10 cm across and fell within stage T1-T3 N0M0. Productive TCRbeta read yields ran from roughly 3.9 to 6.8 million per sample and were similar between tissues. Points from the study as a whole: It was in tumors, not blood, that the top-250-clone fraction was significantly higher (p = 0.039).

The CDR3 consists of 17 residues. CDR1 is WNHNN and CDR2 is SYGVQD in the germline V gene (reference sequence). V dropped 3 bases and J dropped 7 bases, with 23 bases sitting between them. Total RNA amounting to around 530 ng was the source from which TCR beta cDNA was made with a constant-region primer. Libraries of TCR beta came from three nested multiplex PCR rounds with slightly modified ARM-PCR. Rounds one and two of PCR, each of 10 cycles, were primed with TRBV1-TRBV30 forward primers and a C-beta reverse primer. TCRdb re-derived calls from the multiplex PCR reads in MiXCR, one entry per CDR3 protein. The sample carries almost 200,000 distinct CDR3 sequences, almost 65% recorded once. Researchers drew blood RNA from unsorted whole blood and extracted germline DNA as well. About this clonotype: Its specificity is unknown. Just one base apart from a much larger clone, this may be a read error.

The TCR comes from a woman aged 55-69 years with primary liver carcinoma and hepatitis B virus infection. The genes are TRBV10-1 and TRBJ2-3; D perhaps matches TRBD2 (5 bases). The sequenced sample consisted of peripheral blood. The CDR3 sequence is CASSEESVGALTNTQYF. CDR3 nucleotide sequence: TGCGCCAGCAGTGAAGAAAGTGTGGGAGCCCTCACGAATACGCAGTATTTT.